These 28 T cell receptor beta chains were all obtained from the same sample, sequenced in a study of blood T cell repertoires in COVID-19. Profiling relied on immunoSEQ multiplex PCR, and the TCRdb table lists in-frame clones only, not all of them. The sample has about 300,000 clones, approximately 83% seen once. Sequenced input: peripheral blood. These receptors were taken from a woman between 45 and 60 years old who had recovered from COVID-19.

The J gene is TRBJ2-2, the V gene TRBV27; TRBD2 agrees at 10 bases. The V and J ends lost 3 bases and 3 bases, in that order; junction bases with no gene match: 4. The germline CDR1 and CDR2 sequences are MNHEY and SMNVEV (reference sequence). The length of the CDR3 is 16 residues. The CDR3 loop reads CASSFLAGVYTGELFF. CDR3 bases: TGTGCCAGCAGTTTTCTAGCGGGAGTCTACACCGGGGAGCTGTTTTTT.

The chain joins TRBV7-3 to TRBJ2-3; maybe TRBD2 (6 bases). This CDR3 comprises 13 residues. Per the germline V gene, CDR1 is SGHTA and CDR2 is FQGTGA. V gave up 5 bases and J gave up 9 bases, with 15 bases separating them. The CDR3 protein is CASSQIEGGTQYF. The CDR3 nucleotides are TGTGCCAGCAGCCAAATTGAGGGAGGAACGCAGTATTTT.

This clone occurred once. This sequence joins TRBV19 and TRBJ2-5; D may be TRBD2 (6 bases). Germline V gene data show CDR1 as LNHDA and CDR2 as SQIVND (reference sequence). This CDR3 region has 15 residues. Between the trimmed V and J ends, which lost 4 bases and 2 bases, there was a span of 14 bases. CDR3 region: CASSRGGDAQETQYF. CDR3 nucleotides: TGTGCCAGTAGTAGAGGCGGGGACGCGCAAGAGACCCAGTACTTC.

CDR3 amino acids: CASRPTGTANYGYTF. The CDR3 DNA is TGCGCCAGCAGACCTACCGGGACAGCCAACTATGGCTACACCTTC. This chain links TRBV5-1 with TRBJ1-2; 7 bases match TRBD1. From germline, CDR1 is SGHRS and CDR2 YFSETQ. This CDR3 contains 15 residues. V lost 5 bases and J lost 2; bases outside the gene matches: 9.

This chain joins TRBV2 and TRBJ2-3; D gene unclear. V lost 8 bases to trimming and J lost 5 bases, with 11 bases between them. Per the germline V gene, CDR1 is SNHLY and CDR2 is FYNNEI. The length of the CDR3 is 12 residues. CDR3: CASAGPGDTQYF. CDR3 in DNA: TGTGCCAGCGCTGGGCCTGGAGATACGCAGTATTTT. The whole variable domain, filled in from reference TRBV2 and TRBJ2-3, reads EPEVTQTPSHQVTQMGQEVILRCVPISNHLYFYWYRQILGQKVEFLVSFYNNEISEKSEIFDDQFSVERPDGSNFTLKIRSTKLEDSAMYFCASAGPGDTQYFGPGTRLTVL.

The chain employs TRBV28 and TRBJ1-2; 7 nucleotides line up with TRBD1. The CDR3 is made up of 14 amino acids. Germline values: CDR1 MDHEN, CDR2 SYDVKM. J gave up 7 bases and V 5 bases, and 10 bases lay outside the gene matches. This CDR3 reads CASSITGTVGGYTF. The CDR3 DNA reads as TGTGCCAGCAGTATTACCGGGACAGTGGGTGGCTACACCTTC.

V usage is TRBV15 and J usage is TRBJ2-3, with 9 bases aligning to TRBD2. Germline trimming cut 1 base from V and 6 bases from J; bases unmatched to any gene: 8. Looked up from germline, CDR1 is LNHNV and CDR2 is YYDKDF (reference sequence). The CDR3 spans 16 residues. This chain's CDR3 is CATSRGVSGGPDTQYF. The CDR3 nucleotides are TGTGCCACCAGCAGAGGGGTGAGCGGGGGGCCTGATACGCAGTATTTT.

The chain employs TRBV4-2 and TRBJ2-1, with 12 bases matching TRBD2. Germline loops: CDR1 LGHNA, CDR2 YNFKEQ. The V gene end was trimmed by 4 bases and the J gene end by 0 bases; junction bases not matched to a gene: 13. The CDR3 totals 20 residues. CDR3 sequence (DNA): TGTGCCAGCAGCCCGCGACTAGCGGGAGTATATAGAGACTCCTACAATGAGCAGTTCTTC. Its translation: CASSPRLAGVYRDSYNEQFF.

This clone was observed a few times. J is TRBJ2-1 and V is TRBV20-1; TRBD2 agrees at 8 bases. There are 17 residues in the CDR3. With 3 bases clipped from V and 1 base from J, the junction kept 11 bases outside the gene matches. Per germline, CDR1 DFQATT and CDR2 SNEGSKA (reference sequence). The CDR3 DNA reads TGCAGTGCTAGTCCCGGGGGACTAGTTAGGTCCTACAATGAGCAGTTCTTC. Protein sequence: CSASPGGLVRSYNEQFF.

This sequence joins TRBV27 and TRBJ1-6; TRBD1 agrees at 7 bases. Losses at the gene ends were 0 bases for V and 6 bases for J; bases not matched to a gene: 5. Looked up from germline, CDR1 is MNHEY and CDR2 is SMNVEV (reference sequence). The CDR3 extends over 16 amino acids. The CDR3 DNA sequence: TGTGCCAGCAGTTTATCCCGAGGGACAGTTAATTCACCCCTCCACTTT. Encoded protein: CASSLSRGTVNSPLHF.

This chain joins TRBV6-2 or TRBV6-3 and TRBJ2-2; 7 nucleotides agree with TRBD1. The CDR3 has 15 residues. Per the germline V gene, CDR1 is MNHEY and CDR2 is SVGEGT. J lost 7 bases, V lost 2 bases, and 7 bases had no gene match. CDR3: CASSYPTGYRGELFF. CDR3 nucleotide sequence: TGTGCCAGCAGTTACCCGACAGGGTATCGCGGGGAGCTGTTTTTT.

The V gene is TRBV3-1 (or the pseudogene TRBV3-2), the J gene TRBJ2-3; D perhaps matches TRBD2 (6 bases). The CDR3 loop spans 14 amino acids. V gave up 6 bases and J gave up 2 bases, with 12 bases separating them. The germline gives CDR1 LGHDT, CDR2 YNNKEL (reference sequence). DNA for the CDR3: TGTGCCAGCAGGAGGGACTCTAACACAGATACGCAGTATTTT. Amino acid sequence: CASRRDSNTDTQYF.

The chain has TRBV27 and TRBJ1-1; 8 bases line up with TRBD1. J was trimmed by 3 bases and V by 3 bases; bases with no gene match: 3. The CDR3 contains 14 residues. Germline loops: CDR1 MNHEY, CDR2 SMNVEV (reference sequence). The CDR3 is CASSFQGADTEAFF. The CDR3, as DNA: TGTGCCAGCAGTTTTCAGGGGGCAGACACTGAAGCTTTCTTT.

This chain connects TRBV6-2 or TRBV6-3 to TRBJ2-5; TRBD1 matches at 7 bases. The CDR3 consists of 15 residues. From germline, CDR1 is MNHEY and CDR2 SVGEGT. Trimming removed 1 base from V and 5 bases from J; junction bases left unmatched: 7. The CDR3 loop reads CASSYYRGVGETQYF. CDR3 sequence (DNA): TGTGCCAGCAGTTACTACAGGGGAGTAGGGGAGACCCAGTACTTC.

The chain has TRBV9 and TRBJ1-1; D is undetermined. V was shortened by 0 bases and J by 2 bases, with 17 bases between the two germline ends. Germline V gene data show CDR1 as SGDLS and CDR2 as YYNGEE. The CDR3 covers 17 residues. CDR3 nucleotide sequence: TGTGCCAGCAGCGTAGGATCCTTTTTGACACCAAACACTGAAGCTTTCTTT. Amino acids: CASSVGSFLTPNTEAFF.

The chain recombines TRBV5-4 with TRBJ1-3, with a weak D call TRBD1 (5 bases). CDR1 is SGHNT, CDR2 YYREEE, per germline (reference sequence). The germline V and J ends were trimmed by 2 bases and 0 bases, with 9 bases remaining between them. The CDR3 extends over 15 amino acids. DNA of the CDR3: TGTGCCAGCAGCTTCAAAGGGGCCTCTGGAAACACCATATATTTT. As protein: CASSFKGASGNTIYF.

The V gene is TRBV30, the J gene TRBJ1-2, with TRBD1 matching over 9 bases. This CDR3 is 15 amino acids long. The ends lost 2 bases at V and 8 bases at J; junction bases unmatched: 12. Germline assignment: CDR1 GTSNPN and CDR2 SVGIG (reference sequence). CDR3 in DNA: TGTGCCTGGAGTATTAACACAGGGGGCGCTGGGGGCTACACCTTC. Amino acids: CAWSINTGGAGGYTF.

The chain carries TRBV18 and TRBJ2-2, with 10 bases fitting TRBD1. Germline lookup yields CDR1 KGHSH and CDR2 LQKENI. J lost 6 bases, V lost 3 bases, and 10 bases had no gene match. This CDR3 has 17 residues. DNA for the CDR3: TGTGCCAGCTCACCCCAAGACAGGGGGCGATACGCCGGGGAGCTGTTTTTT. This codes for CASSPQDRGRYAGELFF.

The chain couples TRBV30 to TRBJ2-2, with 7 positions matching TRBD1. With 3 bases clipped from V and 3 bases from J, the junction kept 4 bases outside the gene matches. CDR3 length: 14 residues. Germline V gives CDR1 GTSNPN, CDR2 SVGIG (reference sequence). CDR3 coding DNA: TGTGCCTGGAGAACCGGGACAGACACCGGGGAGCTGTTTTTT. This encodes CAWRTGTDTGELFF.

This clone was seen once. V is TRBV9 and J is TRBJ2-5; TRBD1 matches 10 bases. This CDR3 has 15 residues. Per germline, CDR1 SGDLS and CDR2 YYNGEE. J was trimmed by 4 bases and V by 4 bases; bases with no gene match: 7. The CDR3 loop is CASSIGQGGRETQYF. CDR3 bases: TGTGCCAGCAGCATCGGACAGGGGGGACGAGAGACCCAGTACTTC. The full variable domain, completed using reference TRBV9 and TRBJ2-5, is DSGVTQTPKHLITATGQRVTLRCSPRSGDLSVYWYQQSLDQGLQFLIQYYNGEERAKGNILERFSAQQFPDLHSELNLSSLELGDSALYFCASSIGQGGRETQYFGPGTRLLVL.

The count of this clone is one. The chain combines TRBV12-3 or TRBV12-4 with TRBJ2-1; 11 bases are a match to TRBD2. V lost 6 bases, J lost 14 bases, and 6 bases stayed unmatched. This CDR3 is 12 amino acids long. The CDR3 reads CASSSSGGLEFF. The CDR3 nucleotides read TGTGCCAGCAGCTCTAGCGGGGGGTTAGAGTTCTTC.

As to this clone: The same CDR3 arises from other DNA sequences in this sample as well. This sequence joins TRBV28 and TRBJ1-2, with TRBD1 matching over 7 bases. This CDR3 contains 12 residues. Germline V gene lookup returns CDR1 MDHEN and CDR2 SYDVKM. V shed 5 bases and J 5 bases; nucleotides not matched to a gene: 2. The CDR3 nucleotides read TGTGCCAGCAGTCCAGGGGGATATGGCTACACCTTC. Its protein is CASSPGGYGYTF.

The rearrangement links TRBV4-3 to TRBJ2-1; tentative D call: TRBD1 (6 bases). The CDR3 extends over 15 amino acids. Germline CDR1 and CDR2: LGHNA and YSLEER. V lost 0 bases, J lost 7 bases, and 13 bases lay in between. The CDR3 protein is CASSQDFTGRNEQFF. CDR3 sequence (DNA): TGCGCCAGCAGCCAAGATTTCACAGGGCGGAATGAGCAGTTCTTC.

This clone was counted a single time. In DNA form, the CDR3 reads TGTGCCAGCAGTCCTGACAGTGGCTACGAGCAGTACTTC. This translates into CASSPDSGYEQYF. The rearrangement uses TRBV27 and TRBJ2-7, with D perhaps matching TRBD1 (5 bases). Germline CDR1 reads MNHEY; CDR2 reads SMNVEV (reference sequence). The CDR3 sequence is 13 residues long. The V end lost 5 bases, the J end lost 3 bases, and 11 bases lay between the germline ends.

The chain links TRBV6-4 to TRBJ2-3; possibly TRBD1 for D (6 bases). The CDR3 is 13 residues long. Per the germline V gene, CDR1 is MRHNA and CDR2 is SNTAGT. Trimming pared 4 bases from V and 1 base from J, leaving 6 bases between. The DNA of the CDR3 is TGTGCCAGCAGTGCAGGGGGCACAGATACGCAGTATTTT. Protein sequence: CASSAGGTDTQYF.

V gene TRBV18 combines with J gene TRBJ1-4; D is ambiguous. The V gene lost 2 bases and the J gene lost 4 bases, with 8 bases spanning the gap. This CDR3 spans 14 amino acids. Germline assignment: CDR1 KGHSH and CDR2 LQKENI. As DNA, the CDR3 is TGTGCCAGCTCACCAGCGGAGTATAATGAAAAACTGTTTTTT. Residues: CASSPAEYNEKLFF.

The chain has TRBV9 and TRBJ1-1; possible D gene TRBD1, 5 bases. The CDR3 spans 15 residues. V lost 6 bases and J 3 bases, leaving 18 bases between the germline ends. Looked up from germline, CDR1 is SGDLS and CDR2 is YYNGEE. The CDR3 nucleotides are TGTGCCAGCACGGCGGGGTGGGGGAAAGACACTGAAGCTTTCTTT. Translation: CASTAGWGKDTEAFF.

The chain carries TRBV11-2 and TRBJ1-4; D is uncertain. This CDR3 is 14 amino acids long. The germline V gene encodes CDR1 SGHAT and CDR2 FQNNGV. The V end lost 5 bases, the J end lost 17 bases, and 24 bases lay between the germline ends. This CDR3 is CASSRSSAGFSFFF. The CDR3 nucleotides read TGTGCCAGCAGCCGGAGTTCAGCGGGTTTTTCGTTTTTTTTT.